These 9 T cell receptor beta chains were sequenced from one sample in a study of blood T cell repertoires in COVID-19. Sequenced by immunoSEQ multiplex PCR; TCRdb stores in-frame clones only, minus some. The sample carries roughly 92,000 clones, 90% recorded once. Sequences were obtained from peripheral blood. Receptors were obtained from a man in his forties or fifties with acute or convalescent COVID-19.

The chain is built from TRBV7-8 and TRBJ2-7; 7 positions agree with TRBD2. After removal of 1 base from V and 8 bases from J, the junction contained 5 bases not matched to a gene. Germline V gene sequence: CDR1 SGHVS, CDR2 FQNEAQ. The CDR3 is 13 residues long. In nucleotides, the CDR3 is TGTGCCAGCAGCTTAGGGGGGGGAGTTAAGCAGTACTTC. Protein sequence: CASSLGGGVKQYF.

V usage is TRBV29-1 and J usage is TRBJ2-5, with TRBD1 matching over 7 bases. J gave up 0 bases and V 6 bases, and 13 bases lay outside the gene matches. The CDR3 totals 16 residues. In germline, CDR1 is SQVTM, CDR2 ANQGSEA. CDR3 in amino acids: CSVTGTVTEYQETQYF. The DNA for the CDR3 is TGCAGCGTCACCGGGACAGTGACCGAGTACCAAGAGACCCAGTACTTC.

The chain recombines TRBV28 with TRBJ2-1, with D tentatively TRBD2 (6 bases). CDR1 and CDR2 from the germline V gene are MDHEN and SYDVKM. This CDR3 spans 15 amino acids. The V end lost 2 bases, the J end lost 3 bases, and 11 bases lay between the germline ends. As DNA, the CDR3 is TGTGCCAGCAGTTTAGCGGGAACTATCTACAATGAGCAGTTCTTC. It specifies CASSLAGTIYNEQFF. Full variable domain (remainder filled in from reference TRBV28 and TRBJ2-1): DVKVTQSSRYLVKRTGEKVFLECVQDMDHENMFWYRQDPGLGLRLIYFSYDVKMKEKGDIPEGYSVSREKKERFSLILESASTNQTSMYLCASSLAGTIYNEQFFGPGTRLTVL.

In this sample, this clone turned up once. The chain couples TRBV15 to TRBJ1-2, with D unresolved. V was pared by 1 base and J by 4 bases, with 13 bases between. The CDR3 length is 15 residues. CDR1 LNHNV and CDR2 YYDKDF come from the germline V gene (reference sequence). The CDR3 sequence is CATSRGEGRTYGYTF. In DNA, the CDR3 is TGTGCCACCAGCAGAGGTGAGGGCAGGACCTATGGCTACACCTTC. The full variable domain, its missing parts supplied by reference TRBV15 and TRBJ1-2, is DAMVIQNPRYQVTQFGKPVTLSCSQTLNHNVMYWYQQKSSQAPKLLFHYYDKDFNNEADTPDNFQSRRPNTSFCFLDIRSPGLGDTAMYLCATSRGEGRTYGYTFGSGTRLTVV.

As DNA, the CDR3 is TGTGCCAGTAGTATGGGGTTCCGGGGAGACACTGAAGCTTTCTTT. Amino acid sequence: CASSMGFRGDTEAFF. The V and J genes are TRBV19 and TRBJ1-1; D gene uncertain. CDR3 length equals 15 residues. Germline values: CDR1 LNHDA, CDR2 SQIVND (reference sequence). Trimming left V 3 bases short and J 3 bases short, with 14 bases between.

The chain couples TRBV3-1 (or the pseudogene TRBV3-2) to TRBJ2-7, with 12 bases matching TRBD2. Germline CDR1 and CDR2: LGHDT and YNNKEL (reference sequence). This CDR3 has 13 residues. The V gene end was trimmed by 4 bases and the J gene end by 6 bases; junction bases not matched to a gene: 1. The CDR3 protein is CASSPGLAGEQYF. In DNA, the CDR3 is TGTGCCAGCAGCCCGGGACTAGCGGGCGAGCAGTACTTC.

The chain has TRBV9 and TRBJ1-1; D uncertain. Between the trimmed V and J ends, which lost 4 bases and 3 bases, there was a span of 19 bases. CDR1 is SGDLS and CDR2 is YYNGEE in the germline V gene. The CDR3 loop spans 16 amino acids. The chain's CDR3 is CASSPIEGKAYTEAFF. The CDR3 DNA sequence: TGTGCCAGCAGCCCAATCGAGGGCAAGGCCTACACTGAAGCTTTCTTT. Full variable domain (outside the CDR3, taken from reference TRBV9 and TRBJ1-1): DSGVTQTPKHLITATGQRVTLRCSPRSGDLSVYWYQQSLDQGLQFLIQYYNGEERAKGNILERFSAQQFPDLHSELNLSSLELGDSALYFCASSPIEGKAYTEAFFGQGTRLTVV.

The genes are TRBV27 and TRBJ1-2, with 8 bases identical to TRBD1. Germline V gene lookup returns CDR1 MNHEY and CDR2 SMNVEV (reference sequence). CDR3 length: 13 amino acids. J gave up 3 bases and V 6 bases, and 3 bases lay outside the gene matches. Here the CDR3 reads CASRYRGDYGYTF. The CDR3 DNA sequence: TGTGCCAGCAGGTACAGGGGGGACTATGGCTACACCTTC.

The V call is TRBV4-1, the J call TRBJ1-3; D remains unclear. V was shortened by 1 base and J by 4 bases, with 17 bases between the two germline ends. The germline V gene encodes CDR1 MGHRA and CDR2 YSYEKL. CDR3 length: 17 amino acids. The CDR3: CASSQGHLGSWGNTIYF. For the CDR3, the DNA is TGCGCCAGCAGCCAAGGACACCTTGGATCTTGGGGAAACACCATATATTTT.